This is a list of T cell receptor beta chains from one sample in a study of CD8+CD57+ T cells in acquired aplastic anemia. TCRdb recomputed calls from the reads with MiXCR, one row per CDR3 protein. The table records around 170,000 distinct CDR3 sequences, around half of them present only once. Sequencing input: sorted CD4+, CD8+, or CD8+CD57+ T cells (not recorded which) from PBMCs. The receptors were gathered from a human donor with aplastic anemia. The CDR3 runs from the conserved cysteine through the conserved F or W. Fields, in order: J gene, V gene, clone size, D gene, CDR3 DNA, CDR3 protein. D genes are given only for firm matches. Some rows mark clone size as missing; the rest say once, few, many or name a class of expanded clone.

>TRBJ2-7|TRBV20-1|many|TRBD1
TGCAGTGCTCTTCCGGGACAGGGGTACGAGCAGTACTTC
CSALPGQGYEQYF
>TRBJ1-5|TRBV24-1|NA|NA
TGTGCCACCAGCGCTCCAGGGTTGAGTCAGCCCCAGCATTTT
CATSAPGLSQPQHF
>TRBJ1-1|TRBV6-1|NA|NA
TGTGCCAACTCCCCCGGACGGAACACTGAAGCTTTCTTT
CANSPGRNTEAFF
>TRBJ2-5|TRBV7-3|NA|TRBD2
TGTGCCAGCAGCCCTCTAGCGGGAGGGGATGAGACCCAGTACTTC
CASSPLAGGDETQYF
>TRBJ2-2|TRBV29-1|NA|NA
TGCAGCGCAGGGATTTCGCTGAACACCGGGAAGCTGGTTTTT
CSAGISLNTGKLVF
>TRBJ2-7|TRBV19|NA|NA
TGTGCCAGTAGTATAGGCGGGACCCTCTCCTACGAGCAGTACTTC
CASSIGGTLSYEQYF
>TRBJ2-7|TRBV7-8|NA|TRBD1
TGTGCCAGCAGCCCCCCGGGACAGGGGGCGCGAGAGCAGTACTTC
CASSPPGQGAREQYF
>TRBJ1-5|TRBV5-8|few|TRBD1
TGTGCCAGCAGCCTACAGGGGTATAGCAATCAGCCCCAGCATTTT
CASSLQGYSNQPQHF
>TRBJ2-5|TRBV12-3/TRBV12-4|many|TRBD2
TGTGCCAGCAGTTTACTCGGGGGGCAAGAGACCCAGTACTTC
CASSLLGGQETQYF
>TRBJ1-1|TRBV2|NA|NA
TGTGCCACCGCCTCGTACACTAAAGCTTTCTTT
CATASYTKAFF
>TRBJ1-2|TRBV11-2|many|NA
TGTGCCAGCAGCTTAAGGCAGGGCCCAGGGGGCTACACCTTC
CASSLRQGPGGYTF
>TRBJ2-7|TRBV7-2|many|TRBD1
TGTGCCAGCAGCCCGGGACAGGTGTTTGTGGGGTCCTACGAGCAGTACTTC
CASSPGQVFVGSYEQYF
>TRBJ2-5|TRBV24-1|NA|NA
TGTGCCACCAGTGGCAATAAAGGATCAGGGCTAGGTGGGGCCCAGTACTTC
CATSGNKGSGLGGAQYF
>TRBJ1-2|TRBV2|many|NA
TGTGCCAGCACCGAACGAGGGTCTCCTGGCTACACCTTC
CASTERGSPGYTF
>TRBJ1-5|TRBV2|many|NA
TGTGCCAGCAGCATATACAGGGTTTCAGGTCAGCCCCAGCATTTT
CASSIYRVSGQPQHF
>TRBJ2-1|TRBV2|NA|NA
TGTGCCTCCGCAGGTTACAATGAGCAGTTCTTC
CASAGYNEQFF
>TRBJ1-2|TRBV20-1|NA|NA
TGCAGTGCTAGAGTAAACTATGGCTACACCTTC
CSARVNYGYTF
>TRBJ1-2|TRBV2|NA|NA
TGTGCCAGCAGTGCCTGGAACGACGGTAACTATGGCTACACCTTC
CASSAWNDGNYGYTF
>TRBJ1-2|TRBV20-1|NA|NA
TGCAGTGCCTACGTTGGGGGGAACTATGGCTACACCTTC
CSAYVGGNYGYTF
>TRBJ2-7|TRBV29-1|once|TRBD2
TGCAGCGTTGAACTAGCGGTTAACTACGAGCAGTACTTC
CSVELAVNYEQYF
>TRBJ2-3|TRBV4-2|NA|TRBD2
TGTGCCAGCAGCCAAGAGACTAGCGGGAGTTTTACGCAGTATTTT
CASSQETSGSFTQYF
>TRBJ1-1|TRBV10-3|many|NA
TGTGCCATCAGTGATGAGTCCCTCGCAGCCGGATATGGGTGCTTT
CAISDESLAAGYGCF
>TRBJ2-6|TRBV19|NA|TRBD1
TGTGCCAGTAACCCGGACAGGGCTGGGGCCAACGTCCTGACTTTC
CASNPDRAGANVLTF
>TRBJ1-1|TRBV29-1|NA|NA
TGCAGCGTTGACCTGGGGAACACTGAAGCTTTCTTT
CSVDLGNTEAFF
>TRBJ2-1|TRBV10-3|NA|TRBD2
TGTGCCATCGCTCCCCTGGGTGGTAAGCGGGGGGGCCACAATGAGCAGTTCTTC
CAIAPLGGKRGGHNEQFF
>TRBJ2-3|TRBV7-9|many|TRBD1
TGTGCCAGCAGCTTAAGGACAGGGAGCACAGATACGCAGTATTTT
CASSLRTGSTDTQYF